This T cell receptor beta chain was captured in a study of blood T cells in healthy people across ages. CDR1 is MDHEN and CDR2 is SYDVKM in the germline V gene. There are 15 residues in the CDR3. V was pared by 5 bases and J by 7 bases, with 17 bases between. About this clonotype: Its antigen is unidentified.

Alongside a J-beta primer mix, a sample-barcoded 5' primer served in a second PCR lasting about 7 to 12 cycles. Via MiXCR, TCRdb re-called the 5' RACE reads, giving one row per CDR3 protein. Of about 1.6 million distinct CDR3 sequences detected, roughly a third appear once; the ten largest clones hold roughly 10%. Study results and limitations: As age increased, TCR beta diversity per million T cells fell in a roughly linear fashion.

Sequenced sample: blood. The TCR sequence derives from a woman in her 30s in good health. The chain combines TRBV28 with TRBJ1-4; D is ambiguous. CDR3 nucleotide sequence: TGTGCCAGCAGTCCCCGCGGGGTGGCGGGTGAAAAACTGTTTTTT. Translated, it gives CASSPRGVAGEKLFF.